The rows below give T cell receptor beta chains drawn from one sample of a study of early stage breast cancer tumors. Repertoires were generated with immunoSEQ multiplex PCR, while TCRdb's copy carries only in-frame clones and drops some. The sample includes 70,000 or so clones, around 80% of them seen just once. The sequenced material came from blood. The receptor set was obtained from a person between 35 and 49 years old with breast cancer. Both conserved end residues are part of each CDR3. The order of the fields is CDR3 DNA, CDR3 protein, V gene, clone size, D gene, J gene. A D gene is named only where the DNA matches it firmly. For some rows the clone size is stated as once, few or many, or as a class when expanded; others skip it.

DNA: TGTGCCAGCAGCTTAGGGGATTTCACTGAAGCTTTCTTT; CDR3: CASSLGDFTEAFF; V: TRBV7-9; size: .; D: .; J: TRBJ1-1
DNA: TGTGCCAGCAGCCCCTTTGGGGGGTCGGACACTGAAGCTTTCTTT; CDR3: CASSPFGGSDTEAFF; V: TRBV11-2; size: .; D: .; J: TRBJ1-1
DNA: TGTGCCAGCAGGGACCCGGGACAGGGGTCCTACGAGCAGTACTTC; CDR3: CASRDPGQGSYEQYF; V: TRBV6-1; size: once; D: TRBD1; J: TRBJ2-7
DNA: TGTGCCAGCCGTACAGGGGCCGTAGGGGAAAAACTGTTTTTT; CDR3: CASRTGAVGEKLFF; V: TRBV25-1; size: few; D: TRBD1; J: TRBJ1-4
DNA: TGTGCCAGCAGTTATTCCCCCGGGACAGGGAACGAGCAGTACTTC; CDR3: CASSYSPGTGNEQYF; V: TRBV6-5; size: once; D: TRBD1; J: TRBJ2-7
DNA: TGCGCCAGCAGCCGGGGACTAGCGGGAGAGAAGGGGTTCTTC; CDR3: CASSRGLAGEKGFF; V: TRBV5-1; size: .; D: TRBD2; J: TRBJ2-1
DNA: TGTGCCAGCCAGGACACCTCTACCTACGAGCAGTACTTC; CDR3: CASQDTSTYEQYF; V: TRBV6-5; size: .; D: .; J: TRBJ2-7
DNA: TGCGCCAGCAGCACCAACCCCCCAGATACGCAGTATTTT; CDR3: CASSTNPPDTQYF; V: TRBV4-1; size: .; D: .; J: TRBJ2-3
DNA: TGTGCCAGCAGTGAATCCAGGACTAGGGGCACAGATACGCAGTATTTT; CDR3: CASSESRTRGTDTQYF; V: TRBV2; size: .; D: TRBD2; J: TRBJ2-3
DNA: TGTGCCGCTACGAACACCGGGCCTCCTCAATTT; CDR3: CAATNTGPPQF; V: TRBV6-5; size: .; D: .; J: TRBJ1-1
DNA: TGTGCCAGCAGTTTAAATGGGCAGGGCGGTGAAAAACTGTTTTTT; CDR3: CASSLNGQGGEKLFF; V: TRBV28; size: .; D: .; J: TRBJ1-4
DNA: TGTGCCAGCAGCTTATGGGCAGGGGGTAGCAATCAGCCCCAGCATTTT; CDR3: CASSLWAGGSNQPQHF; V: TRBV7-9; size: few; D: TRBD1; J: TRBJ1-5
DNA: TGTGCCAGCAGCGCCGGCGGGGAACCCGGGGCCAACGTCCTGACTTTC; CDR3: CASSAGGEPGANVLTF; V: TRBV9; size: .; D: .; J: TRBJ2-6
DNA: TGTGCCAGCAGTTTAGGGACTGCCAGCTCCTACGAGCAGTACTTC; CDR3: CASSLGTASSYEQYF; V: TRBV28; size: few; D: .; J: TRBJ2-7
DNA: TGTGCCAGCTCACCCAGGGCTAACGAGCAGTACTTC; CDR3: CASSPRANEQYF; V: TRBV18; size: few; D: .; J: TRBJ2-7
DNA: TGTGCCACCCCAACTAGCGGGAGTCGGAACGGGGAGCTGTTTTTT; CDR3: CATPTSGSRNGELFF; V: TRBV2; size: .; D: TRBD2; J: TRBJ2-2
DNA: TGTGCCAGCAGTGAACCAGGCCGAAAAGTGGGAGGCTACACCTTC; CDR3: CASSEPGRKVGGYTF; V: TRBV6-1; size: .; D: .; J: TRBJ1-2
DNA: TGTGCCAGCAGAACGGACCCCCGGGAGACCCAGTACTTC; CDR3: CASRTDPRETQYF; V: TRBV7-9; size: once; D: .; J: TRBJ2-5
DNA: TGTGCCAGCAGTTACACTAGCTCCTACGAGCAGTACTTC; CDR3: CASSYTSSYEQYF; V: TRBV6-6; size: .; D: .; J: TRBJ2-7
DNA: TGTGCCAGCAGCCAGGACACCTACGAGCAGTACTTC; CDR3: CASSQDTYEQYF; V: TRBV2; size: .; D: .; J: TRBJ2-7
DNA: TGTGCCAGCAGTTCAAGGACTAGGTCAACCCTTTACAATGAGCAGTTCTTC; CDR3: CASSSRTRSTLYNEQFF; V: TRBV27; size: once; D: TRBD2; J: TRBJ2-1
DNA: TGTGCCAGCAGTTTAATTCCGGGAGGGCCTCAAGAGACCCAGTACTTC; CDR3: CASSLIPGGPQETQYF; V: TRBV28; size: .; D: TRBD2; J: TRBJ2-5
DNA: TGTGCCACGTCGACAGGGGGCTTTCATGAAGCTTTCTTT; CDR3: CATSTGGFHEAFF; V: TRBV2; size: .; D: TRBD1; J: TRBJ1-1
DNA: TGTGCCAGCAGTTCGACAGGGGGAACTCAGCCCCAGCATTTT; CDR3: CASSSTGGTQPQHF; V: TRBV6-5; size: .; D: TRBD1; J: TRBJ1-5
DNA: TGTGCCAGTAGTGAGGGCAGGAACACCGGGGAGCTGTTTTTT; CDR3: CASSEGRNTGELFF; V: TRBV19; size: .; D: .; J: TRBJ2-2
DNA: TGTGCCAGCAGTCCCCGTGCGGGGGCCCGCTCCTCTGGGGCCAACGTCCTGACTTTC; CDR3: CASSPRAGARSSGANVLTF; V: TRBV27; size: .; D: .; J: TRBJ2-6
DNA: TGTGCCAGCAGCCAACAGGTGGCTGGAAACACCATATATTTT; CDR3: CASSQQVAGNTIYF; V: TRBV6-5; size: .; D: .; J: TRBJ1-3
DNA: TGTGCCAGCAGTCCCGGGTATGGCTACACCTTC; CDR3: CASSPGYGYTF; V: TRBV6-5; size: .; D: .; J: TRBJ1-2
DNA: TGTGCCAGCCAGGGACAGGGGACAGATACGCAGTATTTT; CDR3: CASQGQGTDTQYF; V: TRBV7-9; size: .; D: TRBD1; J: TRBJ2-3
DNA: TGTGCCAGCAGAGACACGAACAGGGACACTGAAGCTTTCTTT; CDR3: CASRDTNRDTEAFF; V: TRBV6-1; size: .; D: .; J: TRBJ1-1
DNA: TGTGCCAGCAGAAGGAAAGGGACAGGGCGTGGTAGCAATCAGCCCCAGCATTTT; CDR3: CASRRKGTGRGSNQPQHF; V: TRBV28; size: .; D: TRBD1; J: TRBJ1-5
DNA: TGTGCCTGGGGGGACAGGGGGAAACCTGAAGCTTTCTTT; CDR3: CAWGDRGKPEAFF; V: TRBV30; size: .; D: TRBD1; J: TRBJ1-1
DNA: TGTGCCAGCAGTGTTGAAACCCCATCCTACGAGCAGTACTTC; CDR3: CASSVETPSYEQYF; V: TRBV6-1; size: .; D: .; J: TRBJ2-7
DNA: TGTGCCAGCAGTTCAGGACTAGCCTCAGATACGCAGTATTTT; CDR3: CASSSGLASDTQYF; V: TRBV6-6; size: .; D: TRBD2; J: TRBJ2-3
DNA: TGTGCCAGCTCACCGCCCAACAGGGGACTAGCGGGACTACATACGCAGTATTTT; CDR3: CASSPPNRGLAGLHTQYF; V: TRBV18; size: .; D: TRBD2; J: TRBJ2-3
DNA: TGCGCCAGCGGATCTGGGGTGGGGAGCTCCTACAATGAGCAGTTCTTC; CDR3: CASGSGVGSSYNEQFF; V: TRBV5-1; size: .; D: .; J: TRBJ2-1
DNA: TGTGCCAGCCGGGGCAAAAGCGGTCACACAGATACGCAGTATTTT; CDR3: CASRGKSGHTDTQYF; V: TRBV4-2; size: .; D: .; J: TRBJ2-3
DNA: TGTGCCAGCAGCGTAGGCGGGGGGGAGACCCAGTACTTC; CDR3: CASSVGGGETQYF; V: TRBV9; size: .; D: TRBD2; J: TRBJ2-5
DNA: TGTGCCAGCAGCGGGGACGGCTTGTACTATGGCTACACCTTC; CDR3: CASSGDGLYYGYTF; V: TRBV5-7; size: .; D: .; J: TRBJ1-2
DNA: TGTGCCAGCAGTGAAATTGTAGGGGTCTATGGCTACACCTTC; CDR3: CASSEIVGVYGYTF; V: TRBV6-1; size: .; D: .; J: TRBJ1-2
DNA: TGCGCCAGCAGTCCAGGACACCACTACAATGAGCAGTTCTTC; CDR3: CASSPGHHYNEQFF; V: TRBV5-1; size: once; D: .; J: TRBJ2-1
DNA: TGTGCCAGCAGTGCCCCGGGACTAGCGGGAGGTACAGATACGCAGTATTTT; CDR3: CASSAPGLAGGTDTQYF; V: TRBV6-1; size: once; D: TRBD2; J: TRBJ2-3
DNA: TGTGCCAGCAGTCGGGGCTACCGGAATGAGCAGTTCTTC; CDR3: CASSRGYRNEQFF; V: TRBV28; size: .; D: .; J: TRBJ2-1
DNA: TGTGCCAGCAGAACCAGCGGAATCTACAATGAGCAGTTCTTC; CDR3: CASRTSGIYNEQFF; V: TRBV6-6; size: .; D: .; J: TRBJ2-1
DNA: TGTGCCTGGAGTTCCAGGGGGATCTGGACTGAAGCTTTCTTT; CDR3: CAWSSRGIWTEAFF; V: TRBV30; size: .; D: TRBD1; J: TRBJ1-1
DNA: TGTGCCATCAGTGAATCAGGAAGGACTAGCTCCTACGAGCAGTACTTC; CDR3: CAISESGRTSSYEQYF; V: TRBV10-3; size: .; D: TRBD2; J: TRBJ2-7
DNA: TGTGCCAGCTCACCCCAGACCACAGGGGCGACAAATCAGCCCCAGCATTTT; CDR3: CASSPQTTGATNQPQHF; V: TRBV18; size: .; D: TRBD1; J: TRBJ1-5
DNA: TGTGCCAGCTCAACACCATGGGGGGGGATAGACGAGCAGTACTTC; CDR3: CASSTPWGGIDEQYF; V: TRBV18; size: .; D: TRBD2; J: TRBJ2-7
DNA: TGTGCCAGCAGTTACAGCCAGACGGGGAAAAAACTGTTTTTT; CDR3: CASSYSQTGKKLFF; V: TRBV6-5; size: .; D: .; J: TRBJ1-4
DNA: TGTGCCTGGAGTGGACAGGGGAATCAGCCCCAGCATTTT; CDR3: CAWSGQGNQPQHF; V: TRBV30; size: .; D: TRBD1; J: TRBJ1-5
DNA: TGTGCCAGCAGGAGGGACTACACTGAAGCTTTCTTT; CDR3: CASRRDYTEAFF; V: TRBV13; size: .; D: .; J: TRBJ1-1
DNA: TGTGCCAGCAGTTTATCCCTACAGGGGGCGCGGGGCTACACCTTC; CDR3: CASSLSLQGARGYTF; V: TRBV28; size: once; D: TRBD1; J: TRBJ1-2
DNA: TGTGCCAGCAGCTCCGGGCCTGGAGGGGGCTACACCTTC; CDR3: CASSSGPGGGYTF; V: TRBV7-2; size: once; D: .; J: TRBJ1-2
DNA: TGTGCCACCCGGGACGGTACCTACAATGAGCAGTTCTTC; CDR3: CATRDGTYNEQFF; V: TRBV10-3; size: .; D: .; J: TRBJ2-1
DNA: TGTGCCTGGACTCGATCACTCACGGGGTCCAATGAGCAGTTCTTC; CDR3: CAWTRSLTGSNEQFF; V: TRBV30; size: .; D: .; J: TRBJ2-1
DNA: TGTGCCAGCAGCTTAGGACCCTTCCTTTCTGGATTGGGTCAGCCCCAGCATTTT; CDR3: CASSLGPFLSGLGQPQHF; V: TRBV7-8; size: .; D: .; J: TRBJ1-5
DNA: TGTGCCAGCAGCTCGAATAGGGGCCGGAGCTACGAGCAGTACTTC; CDR3: CASSSNRGRSYEQYF; V: TRBV7-6; size: .; D: .; J: TRBJ2-7
DNA: TGCGCCAGCCTCCTGGGAGGGAACACTGAAGCTTTCTTT; CDR3: CASLLGGNTEAFF; V: TRBV10-2; size: .; D: .; J: TRBJ1-1
DNA: TGCGCCAGCAGCTTCCGGGAGACCGGGGAGCTGTTTTTT; CDR3: CASSFRETGELFF; V: TRBV5-1; size: .; D: .; J: TRBJ2-2